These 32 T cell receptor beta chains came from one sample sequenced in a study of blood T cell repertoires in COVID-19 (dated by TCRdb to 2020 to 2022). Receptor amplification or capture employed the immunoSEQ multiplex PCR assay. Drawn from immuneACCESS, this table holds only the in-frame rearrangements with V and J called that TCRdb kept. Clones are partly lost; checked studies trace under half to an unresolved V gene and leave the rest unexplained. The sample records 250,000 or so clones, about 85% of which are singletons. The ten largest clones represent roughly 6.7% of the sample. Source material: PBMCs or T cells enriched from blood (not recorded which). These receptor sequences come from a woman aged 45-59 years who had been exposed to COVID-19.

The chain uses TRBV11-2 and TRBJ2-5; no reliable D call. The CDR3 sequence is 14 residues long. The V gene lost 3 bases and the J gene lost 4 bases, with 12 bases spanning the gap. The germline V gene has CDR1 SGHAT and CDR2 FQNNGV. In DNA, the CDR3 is TGTGCCAGCAGCTTGACAACCTTGGGAGAGACCCAGTACTTC. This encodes CASSLTTLGETQYF.

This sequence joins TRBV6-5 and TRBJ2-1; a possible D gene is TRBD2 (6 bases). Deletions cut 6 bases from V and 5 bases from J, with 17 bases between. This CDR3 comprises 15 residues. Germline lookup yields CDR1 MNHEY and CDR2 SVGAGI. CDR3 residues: CASRFAGPPHNEQFF. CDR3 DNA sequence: TGTGCCAGCAGATTCGCGGGACCTCCCCACAATGAGCAGTTCTTC.

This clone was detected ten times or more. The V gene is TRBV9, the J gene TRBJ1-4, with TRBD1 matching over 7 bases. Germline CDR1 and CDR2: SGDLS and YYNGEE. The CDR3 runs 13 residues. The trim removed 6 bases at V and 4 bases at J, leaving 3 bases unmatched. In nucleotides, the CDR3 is TGTGCCAGCAACGGACAGGATAATGAAAAACTGTTTTTT. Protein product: CASNGQDNEKLFF. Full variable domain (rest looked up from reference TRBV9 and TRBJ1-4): DSGVTQTPKHLITATGQRVTLRCSPRSGDLSVYWYQQSLDQGLQFLIQYYNGEERAKGNILERFSAQQFPDLHSELNLSSLELGDSALYFCASNGQDNEKLFFGSGTQLSVL.

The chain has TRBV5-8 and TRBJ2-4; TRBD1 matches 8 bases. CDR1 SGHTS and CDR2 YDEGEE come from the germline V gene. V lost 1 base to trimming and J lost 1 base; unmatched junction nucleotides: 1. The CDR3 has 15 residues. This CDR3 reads CASSLQGAAKNIQYF. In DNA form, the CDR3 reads TGTGCCAGCAGCTTGCAGGGGGCGGCCAAAAACATTCAGTACTTC.

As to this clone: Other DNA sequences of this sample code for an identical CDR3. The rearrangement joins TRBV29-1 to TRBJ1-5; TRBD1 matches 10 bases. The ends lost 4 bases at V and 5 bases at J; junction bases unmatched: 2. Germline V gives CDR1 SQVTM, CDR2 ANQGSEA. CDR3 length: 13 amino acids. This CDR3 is CSVGTGGDQPQHF. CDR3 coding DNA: TGCAGCGTTGGGACAGGGGGAGATCAGCCCCAGCATTTT. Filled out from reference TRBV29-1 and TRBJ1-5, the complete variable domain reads SAVISQKPSRDICQRGTSLTIQCQVDSQVTMMFWYRQQPGQSLTLIATANQGSEATYESGFVIDKFPISRPNLTFSTLTVSNMSPEDSSIYLCSVGTGGDQPQHFGDGTRLSIL.

The CDR3 DNA is TGTGCCATCAGTGAGACGGGACAGGGGATACGGGAGACCCAGTACTTC. This sequence encodes CAISETGQGIRETQYF. This chain connects TRBV10-3 to TRBJ2-5; 10 bases align to TRBD1. V shed 2 bases and J 5 bases; nucleotides not matched to a gene: 8. CDR3 length: 16 residues. CDR1 is ENHRY and CDR2 is SYGVKD in the germline V gene.

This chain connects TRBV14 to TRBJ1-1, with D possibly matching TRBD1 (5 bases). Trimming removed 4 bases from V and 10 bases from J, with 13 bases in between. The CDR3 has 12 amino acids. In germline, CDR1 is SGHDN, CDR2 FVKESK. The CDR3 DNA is TGTGCCAGCAGCCCCATTCTGGGGCGAGCTTTCTTT. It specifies CASSPILGRAFF.

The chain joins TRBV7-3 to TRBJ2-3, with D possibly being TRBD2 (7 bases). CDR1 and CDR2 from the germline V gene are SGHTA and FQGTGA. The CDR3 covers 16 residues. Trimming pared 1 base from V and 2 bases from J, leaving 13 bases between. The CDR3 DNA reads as TGTGCCAGCAGCTTAAAGGGAGGGGACACCACAGATACGCAGTATTTT. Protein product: CASSLKGGDTTDTQYF.

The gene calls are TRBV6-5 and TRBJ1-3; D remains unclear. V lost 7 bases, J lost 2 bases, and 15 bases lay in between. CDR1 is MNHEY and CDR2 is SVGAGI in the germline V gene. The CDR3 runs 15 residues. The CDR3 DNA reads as TGTGCCAGCAAAGAACACCGCAGTGCTGGAAACACCATATATTTT. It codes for CASKEHRSAGNTIYF.

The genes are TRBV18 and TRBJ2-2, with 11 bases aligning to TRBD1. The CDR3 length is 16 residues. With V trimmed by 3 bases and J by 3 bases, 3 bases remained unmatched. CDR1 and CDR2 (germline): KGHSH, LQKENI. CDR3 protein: CASSPRTGGDTGELFF. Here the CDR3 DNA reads TGTGCCAGCTCACCGAGGACAGGGGGCGACACCGGGGAGCTGTTTTTT.

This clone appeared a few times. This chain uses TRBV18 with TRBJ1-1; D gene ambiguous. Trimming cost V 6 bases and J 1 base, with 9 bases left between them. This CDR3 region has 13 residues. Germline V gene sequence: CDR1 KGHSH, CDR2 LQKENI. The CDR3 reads CASSVYWNTEAFF. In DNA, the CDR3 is TGTGCCAGCTCCGTCTATTGGAACACTGAAGCTTTCTTT.

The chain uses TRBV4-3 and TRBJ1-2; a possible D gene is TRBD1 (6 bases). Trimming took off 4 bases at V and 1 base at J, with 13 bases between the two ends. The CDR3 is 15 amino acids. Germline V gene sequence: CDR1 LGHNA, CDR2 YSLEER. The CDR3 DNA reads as TGCGCCAGCAGCCCGCGGGCGGACAGTAACTATGGCTACACCTTC. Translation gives CASSPRADSNYGYTF.

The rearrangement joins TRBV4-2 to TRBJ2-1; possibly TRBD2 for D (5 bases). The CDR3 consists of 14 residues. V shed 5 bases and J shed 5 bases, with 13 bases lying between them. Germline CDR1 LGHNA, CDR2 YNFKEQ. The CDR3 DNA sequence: TGTGCCAGCAGCACCCTCTGGCGGGACAATGAGCAGTTCTTC. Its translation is CASSTLWRDNEQFF.

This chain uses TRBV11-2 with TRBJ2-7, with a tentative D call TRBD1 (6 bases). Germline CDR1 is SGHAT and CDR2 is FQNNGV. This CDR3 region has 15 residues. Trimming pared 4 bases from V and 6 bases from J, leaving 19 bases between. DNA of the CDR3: TGTGCCAGCAGCTCTCAGGGGCGGGTGGTTACCGAGCAGTACTTC. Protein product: CASSSQGRVVTEQYF.

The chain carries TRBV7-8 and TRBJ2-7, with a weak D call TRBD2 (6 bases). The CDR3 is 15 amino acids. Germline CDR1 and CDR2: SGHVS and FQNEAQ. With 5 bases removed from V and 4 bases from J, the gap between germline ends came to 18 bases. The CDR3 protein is CASSPGTASSYEQYF. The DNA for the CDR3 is TGTGCCAGCAGCCCCGGGACTGCCTCTTCGTACGAGCAGTACTTC. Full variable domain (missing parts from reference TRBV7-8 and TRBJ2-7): GAGVSQSPRYKVAKRGQDVALRCDPISGHVSLFWYQQALGQGPEFLTYFQNEAQLDKSGLPSDRFFAERPEGSVSTLKIQRTQQEDSAVYLCASSPGTASSYEQYFGPGTRLTVT.

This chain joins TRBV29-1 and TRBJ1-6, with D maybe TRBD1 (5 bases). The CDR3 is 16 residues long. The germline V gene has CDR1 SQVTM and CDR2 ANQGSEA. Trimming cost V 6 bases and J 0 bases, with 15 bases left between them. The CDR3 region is CSVAPGLGSYNSPLHF. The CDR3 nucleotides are TGCAGCGTCGCTCCGGGACTGGGCTCCTATAATTCACCCCTCCACTTT. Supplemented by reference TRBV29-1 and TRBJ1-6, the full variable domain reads SAVISQKPSRDICQRGTSLTIQCQVDSQVTMMFWYRQQPGQSLTLIATANQGSEATYESGFVIDKFPISRPNLTFSTLTVSNMSPEDSSIYLCSVAPGLGSYNSPLHFGNGTRLTVT.

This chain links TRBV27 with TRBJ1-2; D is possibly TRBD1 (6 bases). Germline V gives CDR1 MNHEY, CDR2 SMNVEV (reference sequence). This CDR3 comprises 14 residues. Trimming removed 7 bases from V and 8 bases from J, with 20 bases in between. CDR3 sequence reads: CASTPSGGVGGYTF. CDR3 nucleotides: TGTGCCAGCACTCCATCGGGGGGCGTTGGCGGCTACACCTTC.

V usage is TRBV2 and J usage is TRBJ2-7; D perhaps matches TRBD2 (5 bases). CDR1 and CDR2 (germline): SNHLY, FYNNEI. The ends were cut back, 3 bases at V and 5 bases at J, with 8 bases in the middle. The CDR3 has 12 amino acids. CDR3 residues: CASSEGANEQYF. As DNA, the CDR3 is TGTGCCAGCAGTGAGGGAGCCAACGAGCAGTACTTC.

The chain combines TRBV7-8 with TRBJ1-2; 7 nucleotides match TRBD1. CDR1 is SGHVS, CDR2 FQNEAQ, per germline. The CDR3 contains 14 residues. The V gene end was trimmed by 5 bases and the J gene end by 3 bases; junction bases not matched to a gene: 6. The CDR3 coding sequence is TGTGCCAGCAGCCCGGACAGGATCTACTATGGCTACACCTTC. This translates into CASSPDRIYYGYTF.

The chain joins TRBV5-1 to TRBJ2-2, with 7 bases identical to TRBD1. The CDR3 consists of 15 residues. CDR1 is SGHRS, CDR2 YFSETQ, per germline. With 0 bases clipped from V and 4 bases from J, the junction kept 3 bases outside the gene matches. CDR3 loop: CASSLGQGSTGELFF. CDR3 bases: TGCGCCAGCAGCTTGGGACAGGGATCCACCGGGGAGCTGTTTTTT. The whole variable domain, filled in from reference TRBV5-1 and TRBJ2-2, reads KAGVTQTPRYLIKTRGQQVTLSCSPISGHRSVSWYQQTPGQGLQFLFEYFSETQRNKGNFPGRFSGRQFSNSRSEMNVSTLELGDSALYLCASSLGQGSTGELFFGEGSRLTVL.

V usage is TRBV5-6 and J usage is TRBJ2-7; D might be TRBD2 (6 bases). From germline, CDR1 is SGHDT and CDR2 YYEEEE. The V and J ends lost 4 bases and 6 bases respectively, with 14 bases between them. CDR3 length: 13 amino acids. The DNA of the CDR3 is TGTGCCAGCAGCACCCTTCAGGGAGGCGAGCAGTACTTC. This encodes CASSTLQGGEQYF.

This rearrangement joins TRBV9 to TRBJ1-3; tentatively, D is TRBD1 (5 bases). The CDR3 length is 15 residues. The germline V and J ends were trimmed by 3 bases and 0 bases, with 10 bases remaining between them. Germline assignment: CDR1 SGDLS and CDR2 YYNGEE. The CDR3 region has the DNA TGTGCCAGCAGCGAGGGGTGGGTCTCTGGAAACACCATATATTTT. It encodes CASSEGWVSGNTIYF.

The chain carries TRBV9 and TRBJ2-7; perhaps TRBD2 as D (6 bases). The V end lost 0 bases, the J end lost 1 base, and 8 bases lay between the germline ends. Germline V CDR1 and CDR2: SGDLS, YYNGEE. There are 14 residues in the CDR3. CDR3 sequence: CASSVADYSYEQYF. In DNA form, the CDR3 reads TGTGCCAGCAGCGTAGCGGACTATTCCTACGAGCAGTACTTC.

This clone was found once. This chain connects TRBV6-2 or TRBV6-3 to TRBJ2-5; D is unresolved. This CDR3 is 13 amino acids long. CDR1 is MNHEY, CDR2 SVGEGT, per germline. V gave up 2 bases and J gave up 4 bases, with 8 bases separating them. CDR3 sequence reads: CASSYRRGETQYF. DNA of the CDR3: TGTGCCAGCAGTTACCGCAGAGGAGAGACCCAGTACTTC.

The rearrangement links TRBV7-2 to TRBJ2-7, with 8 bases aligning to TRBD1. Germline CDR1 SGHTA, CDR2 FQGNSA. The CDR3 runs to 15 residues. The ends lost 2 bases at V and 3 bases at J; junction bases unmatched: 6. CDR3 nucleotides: TGTGCCAGCAGCTTAATCTCAGGGGGCATCTACGAGCAGTACTTC. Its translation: CASSLISGGIYEQYF.

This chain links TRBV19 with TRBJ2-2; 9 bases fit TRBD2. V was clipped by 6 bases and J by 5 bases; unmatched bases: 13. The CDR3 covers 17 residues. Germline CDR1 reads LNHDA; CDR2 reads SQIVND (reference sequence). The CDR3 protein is CASRNAGGPPRTGELFF. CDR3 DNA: TGTGCCAGTAGGAATGCGGGGGGGCCCCCGCGGACCGGGGAGCTGTTTTTT. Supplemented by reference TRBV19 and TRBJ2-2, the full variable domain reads DGGITQSPKYLFRKEGQNVTLSCEQNLNHDAMYWYRQDPGQGLRLIYYSQIVNDFQKGDIAEGYSVSREKKESFPLTVTSAQKNPTAFYLCASRNAGGPPRTGELFFGEGSRLTVL.

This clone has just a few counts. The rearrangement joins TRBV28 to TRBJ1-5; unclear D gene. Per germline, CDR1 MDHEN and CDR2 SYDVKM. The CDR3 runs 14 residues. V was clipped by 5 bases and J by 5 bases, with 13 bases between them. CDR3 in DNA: TGTGCCAGCAGTCCCTCGGCTCGGGATCAGCCCCAGCATTTT. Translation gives CASSPSARDQPQHF.

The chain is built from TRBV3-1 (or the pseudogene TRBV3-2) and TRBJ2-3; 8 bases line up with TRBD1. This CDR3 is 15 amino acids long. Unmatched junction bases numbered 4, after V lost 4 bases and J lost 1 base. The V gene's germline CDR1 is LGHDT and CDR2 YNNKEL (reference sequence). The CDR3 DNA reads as TGTGCCAGCAGCCCGCTGGACAGGGGCACAGATACGCAGTATTTT. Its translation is CASSPLDRGTDTQYF.

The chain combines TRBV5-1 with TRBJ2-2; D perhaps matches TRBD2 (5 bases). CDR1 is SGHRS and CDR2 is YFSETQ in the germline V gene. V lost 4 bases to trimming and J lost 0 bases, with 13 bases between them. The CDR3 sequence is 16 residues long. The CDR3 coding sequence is TGCGCCAGCAGCCCCCGGGGAGCGTCGAACACCGGGGAGCTGTTTTTT. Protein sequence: CASSPRGASNTGELFF.

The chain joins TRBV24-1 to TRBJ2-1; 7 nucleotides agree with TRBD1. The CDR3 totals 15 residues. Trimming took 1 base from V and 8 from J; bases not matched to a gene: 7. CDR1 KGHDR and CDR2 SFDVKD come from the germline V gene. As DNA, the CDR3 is TGTGCCACCAGTGATTTAGACAGGGATCTTGATGAGCAGTTCTTC. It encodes CATSDLDRDLDEQFF.

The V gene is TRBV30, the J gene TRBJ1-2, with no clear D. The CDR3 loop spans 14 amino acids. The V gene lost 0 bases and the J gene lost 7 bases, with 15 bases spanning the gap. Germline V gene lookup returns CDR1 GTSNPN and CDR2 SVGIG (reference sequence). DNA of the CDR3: TGTGCCTGGAGTGTAAACACTGGAAGCGGTGGCTACACCTTC. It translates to CAWSVNTGSGGYTF.

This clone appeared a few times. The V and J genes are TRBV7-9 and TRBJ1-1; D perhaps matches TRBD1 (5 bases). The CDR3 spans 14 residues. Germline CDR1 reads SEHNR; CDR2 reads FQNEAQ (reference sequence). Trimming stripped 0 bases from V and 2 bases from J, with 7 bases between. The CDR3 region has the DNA TGTGCCAGCAGCTTAGCGTGGGGCAACACTGAAGCTTTCTTT. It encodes CASSLAWGNTEAFF.